These 12 T cell receptor beta chains were sequenced from one sample in a study of blood T cell repertoires in COVID-19. The data were produced by immunoSEQ multiplex PCR, yet TCRdb's version contains in-frame clones alone and is incomplete. The table shows fewer than 200,000 clones, with 85% occurring only once. Specimen: peripheral blood. The source of these receptors is a man aged 35 to 55 with acute or convalescent COVID-19.

The chain carries TRBV12-3 or TRBV12-4 and TRBJ2-2; a weak D match, TRBD1 (5 bases). The CDR3 extends over 13 amino acids. V was clipped by 6 bases and J by 5 bases, with 10 bases between them. CDR3 residues: CASRQGDTGELFF. The CDR3 DNA reads TGTGCCAGCAGGCAAGGGGATACCGGGGAGCTGTTTTTT.

This rearrangement joins TRBV19 to TRBJ1-1; TRBD1 is a possible D gene (5 bases). The CDR3 spans 15 residues. The germline V and J ends were trimmed by 5 bases and 1 base, with 14 bases remaining between them. The germline V gene has CDR1 LNHDA and CDR2 SQIVND (reference sequence). This CDR3 is CASSPPGKTNTEAFF. The CDR3 coding sequence is TGTGCCAGTAGTCCCCCAGGGAAAACGAACACTGAAGCTTTCTTT.

This rearrangement joins TRBV10-3 to TRBJ1-2; 7 nucleotides match TRBD1. V lost 6 bases to trimming and J lost 4 bases; unmatched junction nucleotides: 2. The CDR3 is 12 residues long. Germline V lookup: CDR1 ENHRY, CDR2 SYGVKD. The CDR3 reads CAIRGQIYGYTF. The DNA for the CDR3 is TGTGCCATCAGGGGACAGATCTATGGCTACACCTTC.

This chain uses TRBV6-5 with TRBJ1-1; TRBD1 is a possible D gene (5 bases). Looked up from germline, CDR1 is MNHEY and CDR2 is SVGAGI. The CDR3 covers 15 residues. V lost 6 bases and J lost 5, with 19 bases in between. The CDR3 is CASRALRGGGTEAFF. The CDR3, as DNA: TGTGCCAGCAGAGCCTTACGGGGGGGAGGGACTGAAGCTTTCTTT.

This chain joins TRBV28 and TRBJ1-1, with D possibly TRBD1 on 6 matching bases. Trimming cost V 6 bases and J 4 bases, with 12 bases left between them. Per germline, CDR1 MDHEN and CDR2 SYDVKM. The CDR3 totals 13 residues. The CDR3 sequence: CASSEGDLTEAFF. DNA for the CDR3: TGTGCCAGCAGCGAGGGGGATCTCACTGAAGCTTTCTTT.

This rearrangement joins TRBV5-1 to TRBJ1-2; TRBD1 aligns across 8 bases. V was pared by 2 bases and J by 4 bases, with 4 bases of the junction left unmatched. CDR3 size: 14 residues. Germline assignment: CDR1 SGHRS and CDR2 YFSETQ. For the CDR3, the DNA is TGCGCCAGCAGCTTAGGCGACAGGGGCTATGGCTACACCTTC. Encoded protein: CASSLGDRGYGYTF.

V is TRBV7-9 and J is TRBJ1-4; D is undetermined. The CDR3 contains 14 residues. V gave up 5 bases and J gave up 7 bases, with 14 bases separating them. Germline CDR1 SEHNR, CDR2 FQNEAQ (reference sequence). CDR3 protein: CASSGYPAGEKLFF. Written as DNA, the CDR3 is TGTGCCAGCAGCGGATACCCAGCAGGTGAAAAACTGTTTTTT.

This chain joins TRBV28 and TRBJ1-5; no clear D gene. The V end was cut by 3 bases, the J end by 4 bases, with 10 bases between. The CDR3 length is 14 residues. Germline V gene lookup returns CDR1 MDHEN and CDR2 SYDVKM. In DNA form, the CDR3 reads TGTGCCAGCAGTTTCTTGCCCAGAAATCAGCCCCAGCATTTT. It yields the protein CASSFLPRNQPQHF.

This clone came up once. V gene TRBV27 combines with J gene TRBJ2-1; maybe TRBD2 (5 bases). The germline V gene encodes CDR1 MNHEY and CDR2 SMNVEV (reference sequence). This CDR3 is built from 16 residues. The V end was cut by 4 bases, the J end by 4 bases, with 17 bases between. The CDR3 bases are TGTGCCAGCAGTTCCTCGGGGATGACTAAATACAATGAGCAGTTCTTC. This translates into CASSSSGMTKYNEQFF.

The J gene is TRBJ1-1, the V gene TRBV6-4, with no clear D. Looked up from germline, CDR1 is MRHNA and CDR2 is SNTAGT. The CDR3 spans 13 residues. Deletions cut 6 bases from V and 2 bases from J, with 10 bases between. The CDR3, as DNA: TGTGCCAGCAGCCGCGCGGAAAACACTGAAGCTTTCTTT. This sequence encodes CASSRAENTEAFF.

A few counts support this clone. The chain employs TRBV2 and TRBJ1-2, with a weak D call TRBD1 (6 bases). V lost 6 bases, J lost 3 bases, and 11 bases lay in between. Germline values: CDR1 SNHLY, CDR2 FYNNEI. The CDR3 is made up of 13 amino acids. The CDR3 spells CASSREGDYGYTF. In nucleotides, the CDR3 is TGTGCCAGCAGCCGTGAGGGGGACTATGGCTACACCTTC.

The chain is built from TRBV19 and TRBJ1-5, with D perhaps TRBD1 (6 bases). Germline values: CDR1 LNHDA, CDR2 SQIVND (reference sequence). The CDR3 is made up of 14 amino acids. The V end was cut by 7 bases, the J end by 5 bases, with 15 bases between. The CDR3 bases are TGTGCCAGTAAAGGCGCAGGGGACCATCAGCCCCAGCATTTT. Translated, it gives CASKGAGDHQPQHF.